The 9 T cell receptor beta chains in this list originate from one sample, sequenced in a study of identical twins listed by TCRdb under 2016. Library creation used 5' RACE. These reads were obtained on an Illumina HiSeq 2000. TCRdb trimmed public reads at Q25 via fastp, called clones via MiXCR and kept in-frame beta chains. CDR3 protein sequences are deduplicated, and each keeps its most common genes and DNA. The sample yields about 520,000 distinct CDR3 sequences; 22% were counted once. Together, the top ten hold 0.91% of the sample. A further study also used this sample, focusing on T cells expressing NK-cell markers.

Sequenced input: CD4+ T cells sorted from blood. These TCRs come from a young woman in good health.

The V and J genes are TRBV7-2 and TRBJ2-7; D uncertain. Per germline, CDR1 SGHTA and CDR2 FQGNSA. This CDR3 comprises 13 residues. V lost 1 base to trimming and J lost 3 bases, with 7 bases between them. The CDR3 loop is CASSLVVNYEQYF. The CDR3 DNA follows: TGTGCCAGCAGCTTAGTTGTCAACTACGAGCAGTACTTC.

This clonotype occurred a few times. The chain joins TRBV12-3 or TRBV12-4 to TRBJ2-7, with TRBD2 identical over 14 bases. CDR3 size: 16 residues. V trimming: 5 bases; J trimming: 2 bases; junction bases outside the gene matches: 5. The CDR3 region has the DNA TGTGCCAGCAGTGAAGGACTAGCGGGAGGAGCCTACGAGCAGTACTTC. This translates into CASSEGLAGGAYEQYF.

This clonotype was recorded many times. This chain joins TRBV5-1 and TRBJ1-2, with 7 bases identical to TRBD1. CDR3 size: 16 residues. CDR1 and CDR2 (germline): SGHRS, YFSETQ. V dropped 0 bases and J dropped 0; count of bases not matched to a gene: 5. In DNA form, the CDR3 reads TGCGCCAGCAGCTTGGAAACCGGGACAGCTAACTATGGCTACACCTTC. Protein product: CASSLETGTANYGYTF.

The V call is TRBV4-2, the J call TRBJ2-1; D remains ambiguous. V lost 5 bases and J lost 6, with 23 bases in between. This CDR3 is 17 amino acids long. Germline V gene sequence: CDR1 LGHNA, CDR2 YNFKEQ. CDR3 region: CASSSFSRIDASNEQFF. Here the CDR3 DNA reads TGTGCCAGCAGCTCTTTCTCACGGATCGACGCCAGCAATGAGCAGTTCTTC.

This clonotype showed up many times. The limits of the CDR3 on the DNA are not certain, so only TCRdb's listed CDR3 is given. V and J are TRBV20-1 and TRBJ2-1; the D call in the table, TRBD2, was not verified against the DNA. The CDR3 spans 13 residues, counting both ends. CDR1 is DFQATT, CDR2 SNEGSKA, per germline (reference sequence). CDR3 region: CSAVAGGTGEAFF.

This sequence joins TRBV18 and TRBJ1-2; D unresolved. The germline gives CDR1 KGHSH, CDR2 LQKENI. V shed 2 bases and J shed 8 bases, with 12 bases lying between them. The CDR3 sequence is 13 residues long. As DNA, the CDR3 is TGTGCCAGCTCACCAGCCTTTTTAATCGGCTACACCTTC. This codes for CASSPAFLIGYTF.

The V gene is TRBV10-3, the J gene TRBJ2-2; TRBD1 or TRBD2 may be the D gene (7 bases each). Germline values: CDR1 ENHRY, CDR2 SYGVKD. CDR3 size: 14 residues. Trimming shortened V by 10 bases and J by 2 bases, and 14 bases separated the two germline ends. This CDR3 reads CATRGGRNTGELFF. Written as DNA, the CDR3 is TGTGCCACCAGGGGGGGGCGCAACACCGGGGAGCTGTTTTTT.

This clonotype was picked up a small number of times. The chain combines TRBV11-1 with TRBJ2-1; TRBD2 aligns across 11 bases. The CDR3 covers 17 residues. V lost 5 bases and J lost 5; bases outside the gene matches: 11. Germline values: CDR1 SGHAT, CDR2 FQDESV (reference sequence). Written as DNA, the CDR3 is TGTGCCAGCAGCCGAGGGCCGGGACTAGCGGCCGACAATGAGCAGTTCTTC. This gives the protein CASSRGPGLAADNEQFF.

The CDR3 region is CASSLEATASYNEQFF. DNA of the CDR3: TGCGCCAGCAGCTTGGAAGCAACAGCTTCCTACAATGAGCAGTTCTTC. V and J are TRBV5-1 and TRBJ2-1, with no clear D. The CDR3 is made up of 16 amino acids. Germline V CDR1 and CDR2: SGHRS, YFSETQ. V was cut by 0 bases and J by 1 base, with 11 bases left in between.